This T cell receptor beta chain stems from a study of siplizumab effects on memory and regulatory T cells. Study results and limitations: Mapping to unstimulated subsets was achieved for only a minor fraction of alloreactive clones. Naive T cells looked more diverse than memory cells and looked like major alloresponse contributors.

Clones were read by immunoSEQ multiplex PCR, and TCRdb kept only the in-frame ones, dropping some. The table shows tens of thousands of clones, with over 65% occurring only once. With regard to this clone: The antigen is unknown.

Germline lookup yields CDR1 SGHRS and CDR2 YFSETQ. The CDR3 is made up of 14 amino acids. Trimming removed 0 bases from V and 3 bases from J, with 9 bases in between. The TCR sequence derives from a human donor in good health. The source material was memory CD4+ T cells sorted from blood. The J gene is TRBJ2-5, the V gene TRBV5-1, with D unclear. The CDR3 here is CASSLATLEETQYF. CDR3 nucleotide sequence: TGCGCCAGCAGCTTGGCGACCCTCGAAGAGACCCAGTACTTC.